Reported below is one T cell receptor beta chain. Its specificity is unknown. The data belong to a study of cytomegalovirus exposure and HLA in healthy donors. The protocol was immunoSEQ multiplex PCR, while the TCRdb copy is restricted to in-frame clones and leaves out a portion. The profile shows approximately 230,000 clones, over 75% of them singletons. The CDR3 has 17 residues. Per germline, CDR1 SGHRS and CDR2 YFSETQ. The ends lost 0 bases at V and 0 bases at J; junction bases unmatched: 2. General study results and limits: The authors confirmed in vitro that three CMV-associated chains were specific for CMV antigens. The study listed roughly 150 cytomegalovirus-associated TCR beta chains.

The specimen sequenced was PBMCs. This TCR was recovered from a man aged 18-30 years in good health and CMV-seropositive. This chain connects TRBV5-1 to TRBJ2-5, with TRBD2 matching over 13 bases. As DNA, the CDR3 is TGCGCCAGCAGCTTGGGTGGACTAGCGGGGGACCAAGAGACCCAGTACTTC. It translates to CASSLGGLAGDQETQYF.